This is a list of T cell receptor beta chains from one sample in a study of T cell responses to AZD1222 COVID-19 vaccine. This table comes from immunoSEQ multiplex PCR, and its TCRdb copy is limited to in-frame clones, with some not included. The repertoire holds 100,000 to 150,000 clones, over 75% seen once, with roughly 7.8% in the top ten. The sample consisted of peripheral blood, taken on day 0 of AZD1222 vaccination. Source of these receptors: an adult in good health. Each CDR3 is given with its conserved first and last residue. The D gene is left open where the match is weak. Clone size, where shown, is once, few, many, or a class for clones that have expanded.

TRBV20-1	TRBJ1-1	NA	once	CSASESNTEAFF	TGCAGTGCTAGTGAATCGAACACTGAAGCTTTCTTT
TRBV7-2	TRBJ2-4	NA	NA	CASSLAVDKNIQYF	TGTGCCAGCAGCTTAGCCGTAGACAAAAACATTCAGTACTTC
TRBV14	TRBJ2-2	TRBD2	NA	CASSQEAGGSYTGELFF	TGTGCCAGCAGCCAAGAAGCGGGAGGCTCTTACACCGGGGAGCTGTTTTTT
TRBV6-1	TRBJ2-1	NA	once	CASSERSSYNEQFF	TGTGCCAGCAGTGAACGGAGCTCCTACAATGAGCAGTTCTTC
TRBV21-1	TRBJ2-1	NA	NA	CASSKVWTSGKAPYNEQFF	TGTGCCAGCAGCAAAGTCTGGACTAGCGGGAAAGCGCCTTACAATGAGCAGTTCTTC
TRBV6-5	TRBJ2-7	NA	NA	CASRGGHYEQYF	TGTGCCAGCAGGGGGGGACACTACGAGCAGTACTTC
TRBV5-1	TRBJ2-2	NA	NA	CASSPLVNRGTGELFF	TGCGCCAGCAGCCCCCTGGTGAACCGGGGCACCGGGGAGCTGTTTTTT
TRBV30	TRBJ1-6	NA	NA	CAWSRVGSPLHF	TGTGCCTGGAGTAGGGTCGGATCACCCCTCCACTTT
TRBV2	TRBJ1-1	NA	once	CASSGQGNTEAFF	TGTGCCAGCAGTGGTCAGGGTAACACTGAAGCTTTCTTT
TRBV6-5	TRBJ2-3	TRBD2	NA	CASKTGGDTQYF	TGTGCCAGTAAGACGGGAGGAGATACGCAGTATTTT
TRBV30	TRBJ2-7	NA	NA	CAWSYSTVGRYEQYF	TGTGCCTGGAGTTACTCGACAGTGGGGAGGTACGAGCAGTACTTC
TRBV5-1	TRBJ2-5	NA	NA	CASSLEGGFQETQYF	TGCGCCAGCAGCTTGGAGGGGGGGTTCCAAGAGACCCAGTACTTC
TRBV5-6	TRBJ2-7	NA	NA	CASSSGNYEQYF	TGTGCCAGCAGCTCCGGGAACTACGAGCAGTACTTC
TRBV29-1	TRBJ2-1	NA	NA	CSVEVVAGNEQFF	TGCAGCGTTGAAGTCGTGGCGGGCAATGAGCAGTTCTTC
TRBV29-1	TRBJ2-1	NA	NA	CSVKGGYNEQFF	TGCAGCGTTAAAGGGGGCTACAATGAGCAGTTCTTC
TRBV6-5	TRBJ1-1	NA	NA	CASSRTENTEAFF	TGTGCCAGCAGCCGGACCGAGAACACTGAAGCTTTCTTT
TRBV5-8	TRBJ2-3	NA	NA	CASSPGRSGGLTDTQYF	TGTGCCAGCAGTCCAGGACGGAGCGGAGGCCTGACAGATACGCAGTATTTT
TRBV19	TRBJ1-2	NA	NA	CASRTGEGYGYTF	TGTGCCAGTAGAACCGGGGAGGGCTATGGCTACACCTTC
TRBV24-1	TRBJ2-2	NA	NA	CATSDSPGTGELFF	TGTGCCACCAGTGATTCGCCGGGCACCGGGGAGCTGTTTTTT
TRBV30	TRBJ2-3	TRBD2	few	CAWSVTSGRSDTQYF	TGTGCCTGGAGCGTGACTAGCGGGAGATCCGATACGCAGTATTTT
TRBV6-1	TRBJ2-1	NA	NA	CASSEDRWGRTYNEQFF	TGTGCCAGCAGTGAAGATCGGTGGGGGAGGACCTACAATGAGCAGTTCTTC
TRBV7-9	TRBJ2-2	TRBD2	few	CASSPRGGNTGELFF	TGTGCCAGCAGCCCCCGGGGGGGGAACACCGGGGAGCTGTTTTTT
TRBV5-6	TRBJ2-7	NA	NA	CASSLGYLSSSYEQYF	TGTGCCAGCAGCTTGGGTTACTTGAGTAGCTCCTACGAGCAGTACTTC
TRBV7-2	TRBJ2-7	NA	NA	CASSLEYRREQYF	TGTGCCAGCAGCTTAGAATACAGGCGGGAGCAGTACTTC
TRBV30	TRBJ2-3	NA	few	CAWSGSKDTQYF	TGTGCCTGGAGTGGCTCCAAAGATACGCAGTATTTT
TRBV11-2	TRBJ2-7	NA	once	CASSLGRGASYEQYF	TGTGCCAGCAGCTTAGGGAGGGGTGCCTCCTACGAGCAGTACTTC
TRBV30	TRBJ2-7	TRBD2	NA	CAWSGGGYEQYF	TGTGCCTGGAGTGGGGGGGGCTACGAGCAGTACTTC
TRBV2	TRBJ2-3	NA	NA	CASNGQFTDTQYF	TGTGCCAGCAACGGACAGTTCACAGATACGCAGTATTTT
TRBV29-1	TRBJ2-1	TRBD2	NA	CSVGTSGSNEQFF	TGCAGCGTAGGGACTAGCGGGAGTAATGAGCAGTTCTTC
TRBV29-1	TRBJ2-1	NA	NA	CSVGDASWEQFF	TGCAGCGTTGGGGATGCCTCTTGGGAGCAGTTCTTC
TRBV2	TRBJ1-4	NA	few	CASNTGRGINEKLFF	TGTGCCAGCAATACTGGTCGGGGGATTAATGAAAAACTGTTTTTT
TRBV14	TRBJ2-7	TRBD2	NA	CASSHRAGGPYEQYF	TGTGCCAGCAGCCACCGAGCGGGAGGGCCCTACGAGCAGTACTTC
TRBV24-1	TRBJ2-1	NA	NA	CATSEDNYNEQFF	TGTGCCACCAGTGAGGACAACTACAATGAGCAGTTCTTC
TRBV28	TRBJ2-6	NA	NA	CASSSGRRSGANVLTF	TGTGCCAGCAGTTCAGGACGGCGCTCTGGGGCCAACGTCCTGACTTTC
TRBV2	TRBJ1-2	NA	NA	CASSEEGLPNGYTF	TGTGCCAGCAGTGAAGAGGGACTCCCAAATGGCTACACCTTC
TRBV27	TRBJ1-2	TRBD1	NA	CASRTGASYGYTF	TGTGCCAGCAGAACAGGGGCTTCCTATGGCTACACCTTC
TRBV29-1	TRBJ2-2	NA	NA	CSVDTTNTGELFF	TGCAGCGTTGACACGACCAACACCGGGGAGCTGTTTTTT
TRBV18	TRBJ2-7	NA	NA	CASSPPAGLSYEQYF	TGTGCCAGCTCCCCCCCTGCGGGTCTATCCTACGAGCAGTACTTC
TRBV11-2	TRBJ2-2	TRBD2	NA	CASSRPTSGIPGELFF	TGTGCCAGCAGCAGGCCGACTAGCGGGATCCCCGGGGAGCTGTTTTTT
TRBV4-3	TRBJ2-7	TRBD2	NA	CASSPSPSGNYEQYF	TGCGCCAGCAGCCCCTCTCCTAGCGGGAACTACGAGCAGTACTTC
TRBV7-9	TRBJ1-4	TRBD1	NA	CASSRQGDREKLFF	TGTGCCAGCAGCCGACAGGGGGATAGGGAAAAACTGTTTTTT
TRBV7-2	TRBJ2-7	TRBD2	NA	CASSQRTSDLYEQYF	TGTGCCAGCAGCCAACGGACTAGCGACCTCTACGAGCAGTACTTC
TRBV3-1/TRBV3-2	TRBJ2-7	NA	NA	CASSPQAGTVAYEQYF	TGTGCCAGCAGTCCCCAGGCCGGGACGGTCGCCTACGAGCAGTACTTC
TRBV28	TRBJ1-5	TRBD1	NA	CASSPTRTGGLHQPQHF	TGTGCCAGCAGCCCCACCCGGACAGGGGGCCTCCATCAGCCCCAGCATTTT
TRBV27	TRBJ2-1	NA	NA	CASSFRNEQFF	TGTGCCAGCAGTTTTAGGAATGAGCAGTTCTTC
TRBV5-4	TRBJ2-4	NA	once	CASSLAGSGVGNIQYF	TGTGCCAGCAGCTTGGCCGGGTCGGGAGTCGGAAACATTCAGTACTTC
TRBV6-5	TRBJ1-5	NA	NA	CASATLGGQPQHF	TGTGCCAGCGCAACCCTGGGCGGTCAGCCCCAGCATTTT